This TCR beta chain was sequenced for a study of response to subunit inactivated influenza vaccine. TCRdb re-called the RT-PCR reads through MiXCR, storing one row per CDR3 protein. The sample lists about 650,000 distinct CDR3 sequences; about 15% were seen once. Source: PBMCs from blood, taken approximately 13 days after vaccination. This TCR came from a man aged 50-60 years who received an inactivated influenza vaccine.

The CDR3 DNA follows: TGCAGTGCTAGTTTTCCAGGGACCTACAATGAGCAGTTCTTC. Protein: CSASFPGTYNEQFF. J is TRBJ2-1 and V is TRBV20-1, with D tentatively TRBD1 (5 bases). The CDR3 spans 14 residues. Trimming left V 3 bases short and J 2 bases short, with 11 bases between. In germline, CDR1 is DFQATT, CDR2 SNEGSKA (reference sequence).